A single sample is the source of the 20 T cell receptor beta chains below, sequenced in a study of T cell changes during pregnancy in multiple sclerosis. Measured with immunoSEQ multiplex PCR; TCRdb has only the in-frame clones, and not every one. The table records tens of thousands of clones, about 87% of them present only once. Material: peripheral blood, obtained in the first trimester of pregnancy. The receptor set was obtained from a female donor in good health, enrolled as a control in a pregnancy study.

The chain combines TRBV7-3 with TRBJ2-6; TRBD1 aligns across 8 bases. J lost 2 bases, V lost 5 bases, and 5 bases had no gene match. Germline CDR1 and CDR2: SGHTA and FQGTGA. The CDR3 length is 16 residues. The CDR3 protein is CASSTSGGAGANVLTF. CDR3 bases: TGTGCCAGCAGCACGTCAGGGGGCGCTGGGGCCAACGTCCTGACTTTC.

This clone was seen just once. The chain uses TRBV16 and TRBJ1-3; 7 bases line up with TRBD1. Germline lookup yields CDR1 KGHSY and CDR2 FQNENV. J gave up 4 bases and V 0 bases, and 3 bases lay outside the gene matches. The CDR3 loop spans 15 amino acids. CDR3 in DNA: TGTGCCAGCAGCCAATCGAGGGGGCAAGGAAACACCATATATTTT. Amino acids: CASSQSRGQGNTIYF.

This chain connects TRBV5-6 to TRBJ1-2; 7 nucleotides match TRBD1. The V gene's germline CDR1 is SGHDT and CDR2 YYEEEE. The J segment lost 5 bases and the V segment lost 7 bases, leaving 11 bases of the junction unmatched. The CDR3 totals 14 residues. CDR3 DNA sequence: TGTGCCAGCGATTCCCGACAGGGAGGATATGGCTACACCTTC. Translated: CASDSRQGGYGYTF.

V is TRBV6-6 and J is TRBJ1-4; D uncertain. Germline CDR1 reads MNHNY; CDR2 reads SVGAGI (reference sequence). The length of the CDR3 is 15 residues. Trimming left V 2 bases short and J 4 bases short, with 11 bases between. CDR3 residues: CASSYIPGDNEKLFF. The CDR3 DNA follows: TGTGCCAGCAGTTACATCCCGGGAGATAATGAAAAACTGTTTTTT.

The chain couples TRBV19 to TRBJ1-2; D gene ambiguous. With 5 bases removed from V and 4 bases from J, the gap between germline ends came to 11 bases. Germline CDR1 LNHDA, CDR2 SQIVND (reference sequence). This CDR3 has 13 residues. CDR3 region: CASSEDSLYGYTF. CDR3 DNA sequence: TGTGCCAGTAGTGAGGACTCTCTCTATGGCTACACCTTC.

As for this clone: At one end, the junction sequence differs from germline, possibly due to a read error. The V call is TRBV7-7, the J call TRBJ2-2, with TRBD2 identical over 11 bases. CDR3 size: 16 residues. CDR1 is SSHAT and CDR2 is FNYEAQ in the germline V gene (reference sequence). The CDR3 here is CASSELAGGRTGELFF. As DNA, the CDR3 is TGTGCTAGCAGTGAGCTAGCGGGGGGCCGCACCGGGGAGCTGTTTTTT.

The chain links TRBV27 to TRBJ1-2; D remains ambiguous. Germline CDR1 reads MNHEY; CDR2 reads SMNVEV (reference sequence). V gave up 3 bases and J gave up 2 bases, with 13 bases separating them. The CDR3 runs to 15 residues. In nucleotides, the CDR3 is TGTGCCAGCAGTTTGGCACCGACTCCGAACTATGGCTACACCTTC. It codes for CASSLAPTPNYGYTF.

The chain recombines TRBV27 with TRBJ1-3; D gene ambiguous. Germline CDR1 and CDR2: MNHEY and SMNVEV (reference sequence). Trimming stripped 4 bases from V and 0 bases from J, with 13 bases between. The CDR3 length is 16 residues. CDR3 nucleotide sequence: TGTGCCAGCAGTTCGCGTCCACCTTACTCTGGAAACACCATATATTTT. Its translation: CASSSRPPYSGNTIYF.

The genes are TRBV6-4 and TRBJ2-2; TRBD2 matches at 9 bases. Germline values: CDR1 MRHNA, CDR2 SNTAGT. Trimming removed 0 bases from V and 4 bases from J; junction bases left unmatched: 3. The CDR3 sequence is 16 residues long. The CDR3 here is CASSDSAGGPTGELFF. The CDR3 DNA follows: TGTGCCAGCAGTGACTCTGCGGGGGGGCCCACCGGGGAGCTGTTTTTT.

The chain is built from TRBV7-3 and TRBJ1-6; no clear D. Per germline, CDR1 SGHTA and CDR2 FQGTGA. Trimming took off 2 bases at V and 7 bases at J, with 6 bases between the two ends. The length of the CDR3 is 13 residues. The CDR3 DNA follows: TGTGCCAGCAGCTTAGCCAGGAATTCACCCCTCCACTTT. This translates into CASSLARNSPLHF. Looking up the rest from reference TRBV7-3 and TRBJ1-6 gives the full variable domain: GAGVSQTPSNKVTEKGKYVELRCDPISGHTALYWYRQSLGQGPEFLIYFQGTGAADDSGLPNDRFFAVRPEGSVSTLKIQRTERGDSAVYLCASSLARNSPLHFGNGTRLTVT.

The chain combines TRBV5-1 with TRBJ2-1; 10 nucleotides line up with TRBD1. Looked up from germline, CDR1 is SGHRS and CDR2 is YFSETQ. The CDR3 covers 15 residues. Losses at the gene ends were 4 bases for V and 3 bases for J; bases not matched to a gene: 4. The CDR3 DNA sequence: TGCGCCAGCAGCCCGAGGACAGGGGGCTACAATGAGCAGTTCTTC. This encodes CASSPRTGGYNEQFF.

In nucleotides, the CDR3 is TGTGCCAGCATCCGAGGACAGCAAGAGACCCAGTACTTC. Its protein is CASIRGQQETQYF. The chain uses TRBV2 and TRBJ2-5; tentative D call: TRBD1 (6 bases). Germline V gene lookup returns CDR1 SNHLY and CDR2 FYNNEI. With 7 bases removed from V and 2 bases from J, the gap between germline ends came to 11 bases. This CDR3 region has 13 residues.

The V and J genes are TRBV5-4 and TRBJ2-5; weak D call: TRBD1 (6 bases). V was trimmed by 6 bases and J by 2 bases, leaving 14 bases between them. The CDR3 consists of 14 residues. Germline V gives CDR1 SGHNT, CDR2 YYREEE (reference sequence). The CDR3 sequence is CASKLGQQQETQYF. CDR3 coding DNA: TGTGCCAGCAAGTTAGGACAGCAACAAGAGACCCAGTACTTC.

This rearrangement joins TRBV5-1 to TRBJ1-2; 11 positions agree with TRBD1. Germline trimming cut 3 bases from V and 7 bases from J; bases unmatched to any gene: 8. Germline V gives CDR1 SGHRS, CDR2 YFSETQ. The length of the CDR3 is 15 residues. CDR3 nucleotide sequence: TGCGCCAGCAGCTCACCGGGACAGGGGGTCTCTGGCTACACCTTC. Protein product: CASSSPGQGVSGYTF.

V is TRBV11-3 and J is TRBJ1-1; D gene ambiguous. This CDR3 is 13 amino acids long. The V end lost 3 bases, the J end lost 2 bases, and 7 bases lay between the germline ends. Germline V gene data show CDR1 as SGHNT and CDR2 as YENEEA. CDR3 loop: CASSLNRNTEAFF. CDR3 DNA: TGTGCCAGCAGCTTGAACAGAAACACTGAAGCTTTCTTT. Full variable domain (missing parts from reference TRBV11-3 and TRBJ1-1): EAGVVQSPRYKIIEKKQPVAFWCNPISGHNTLYWYLQNLGQGPELLIRYENEEAVDDSQLPKDRFSAERLKGVDSTLKIQPAELGDSAVYLCASSLNRNTEAFFGQGTRLTVV.

J is TRBJ2-1 and V is TRBV7-2; TRBD2 matches 8 bases. CDR1 and CDR2 from the germline V gene are SGHTA and FQGNSA. V lost 1 base, J lost 7 bases, and 12 bases stayed unmatched. The CDR3 spans 17 residues. Here the CDR3 reads CASSLGGSGGRGNEQFF. The CDR3 nucleotides are TGTGCCAGCAGCTTAGGAGGGAGCGGGGGCCGGGGGAATGAGCAGTTCTTC.

The chain employs TRBV10-3 and TRBJ1-2; 7 positions match TRBD1. The CDR3 has 14 amino acids. Germline lookup yields CDR1 ENHRY and CDR2 SYGVKD. V lost 5 bases, J lost 6 bases, and 9 bases stayed unmatched. The CDR3 bases are TGTGCCATCAGTACCACCGGACAGGTGAATGGCTACACCTTC. Its protein is CAISTTGQVNGYTF.

The V call is TRBV11-2, the J call TRBJ2-7; TRBD2 aligns across 12 bases. V lost 6 bases and J lost 7; bases outside the gene matches: 7. There are 14 residues in the CDR3. Per the germline V gene, CDR1 is SGHAT and CDR2 is FQNNGV. CDR3 in DNA: TGTGCCAGCAGATACCTAGCGGGGGGGCGGGAGCAGTACTTC. Residues: CASRYLAGGREQYF.

The V gene is TRBV9, the J gene TRBJ1-4, with TRBD1 matching 7 bases. Looked up from germline, CDR1 is SGDLS and CDR2 is YYNGEE. V dropped 2 bases and J dropped 5; count of bases not matched to a gene: 6. This CDR3 spans 15 amino acids. The CDR3 region has the DNA TGTGCCAGCAGCGTGCGACAGGGACCGAATGAAAAACTGTTTTTT. Translated: CASSVRQGPNEKLFF. Full variable domain (remainder filled in from reference TRBV9 and TRBJ1-4): DSGVTQTPKHLITATGQRVTLRCSPRSGDLSVYWYQQSLDQGLQFLIQYYNGEERAKGNILERFSAQQFPDLHSELNLSSLELGDSALYFCASSVRQGPNEKLFFGSGTQLSVL.

J is TRBJ2-3 and V is TRBV19; 15 positions match TRBD2. Germline CDR1 reads LNHDA; CDR2 reads SQIVND (reference sequence). The CDR3 runs to 17 residues. J gave up 7 bases and V 4 bases, and 9 bases lay outside the gene matches. CDR3 region: CASSTPGLAGGRNTQYF. The CDR3 bases are TGTGCCAGTAGTACGCCGGGACTAGCGGGGGGTCGAAATACGCAGTATTTT.